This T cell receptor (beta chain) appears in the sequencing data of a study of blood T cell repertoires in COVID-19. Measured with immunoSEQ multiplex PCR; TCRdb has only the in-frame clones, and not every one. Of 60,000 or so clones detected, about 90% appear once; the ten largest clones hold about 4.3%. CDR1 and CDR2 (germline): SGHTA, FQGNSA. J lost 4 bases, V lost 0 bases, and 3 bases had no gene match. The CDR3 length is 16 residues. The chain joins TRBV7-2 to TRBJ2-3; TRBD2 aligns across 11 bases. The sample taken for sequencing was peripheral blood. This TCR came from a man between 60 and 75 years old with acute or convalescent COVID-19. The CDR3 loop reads CASSLALAGGADTQYF. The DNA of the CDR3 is TGTGCCAGCAGCTTAGCCCTAGCGGGGGGCGCAGATACGCAGTATTTT.